This entry is about one T cell receptor (beta chain). Its antigen remains unidentified. Sequencing of cultured CD4+ T cell DNA used the Oncomine TCR Beta short-read assay. DNA came from CD4+ T cells after culture. TCRdb called the PCR reads again in MiXCR, with one record for every CDR3 protein. This table has 20,000 or so distinct CDR3 sequences, roughly 47% appearing once. V was clipped by 5 bases and J by 3 bases; unmatched bases: 6. This CDR3 contains 14 residues. Germline V gene lookup returns CDR1 MNHNS and CDR2 SASEGT. The entry originates in a study of vaccination and CD4 T cells after COVID-19. Turning to the study itself: Collection of post-COVID samples occurred a median roughly 92 days after diagnosis, spanning a range of 35 to 161. Whole-study findings and limits: Spike mono-reactivity was found in 304 of 307 vaccine-specific clones from convalescent patients. From a median of about 20 to 40, SARS-CoV-2-reactive clonotypes increased, though not significantly.

The treatment here: roughly 10-day PBMC culture with coronavirus spike peptide pools or control peptides (ViraFEST assay). The genes are TRBV6-1 and TRBJ1-2, with 7 nucleotides matching TRBD1. Specimen: cultured CD4+ T cells from blood. This clonotype was obtained from a human donor with COVID-19. CDR3: CASSRSGTDYGYTF. CDR3 nucleotides: TGTGCCAGCAGTCGCTCAGGGACAGACTATGGCTACACCTTC.